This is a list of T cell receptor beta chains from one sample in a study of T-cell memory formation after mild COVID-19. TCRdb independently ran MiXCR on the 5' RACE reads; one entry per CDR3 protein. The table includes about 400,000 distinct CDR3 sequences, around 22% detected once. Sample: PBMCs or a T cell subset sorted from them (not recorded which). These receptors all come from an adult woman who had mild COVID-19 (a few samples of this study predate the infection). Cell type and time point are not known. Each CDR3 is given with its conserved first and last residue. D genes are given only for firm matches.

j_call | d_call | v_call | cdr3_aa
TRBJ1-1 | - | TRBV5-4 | CASSHPTENTEAFF
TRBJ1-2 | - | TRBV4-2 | CASSQEVGANYGYTF
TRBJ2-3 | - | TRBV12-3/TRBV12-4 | CASKLGITDTQYF
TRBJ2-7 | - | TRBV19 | CASSIREQASYEQYF
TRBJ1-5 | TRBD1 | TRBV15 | CATSRDSNTGVGNQPQHF
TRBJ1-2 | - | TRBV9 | CASSVDRDTFAPYGYTF
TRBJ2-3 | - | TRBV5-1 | CASSSQGEDTQYF
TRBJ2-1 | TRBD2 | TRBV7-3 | CASSPGGREVRF
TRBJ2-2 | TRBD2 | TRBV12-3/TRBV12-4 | CASSPSGRNTGELFF
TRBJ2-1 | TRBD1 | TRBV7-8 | CASSLVSGGFNEQFF
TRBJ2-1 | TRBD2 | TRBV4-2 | CASSQAGTSGYNEQFF
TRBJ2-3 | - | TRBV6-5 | CASSSGPLNTQYF
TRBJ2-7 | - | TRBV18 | CASSTSGEQYF
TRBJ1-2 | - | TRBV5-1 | CASSLQLTGGYTF
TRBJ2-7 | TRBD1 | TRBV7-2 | CASSPRQGLGEQYF
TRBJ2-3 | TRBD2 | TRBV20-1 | CSAREAAGVDTQYF
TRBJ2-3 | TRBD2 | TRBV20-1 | CSASRLAGRTDTQYF
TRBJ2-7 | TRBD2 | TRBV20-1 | CSAGSGYEQYF
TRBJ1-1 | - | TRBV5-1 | CASSLVQSNTEAFF
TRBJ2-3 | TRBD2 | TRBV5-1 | CASSISGQADTQYF
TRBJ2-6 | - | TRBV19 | CASSQVGANVLTF
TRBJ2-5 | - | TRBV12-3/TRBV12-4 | CASSQGLLRYQETQYF
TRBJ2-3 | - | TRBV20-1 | CSARDRARGTDTQYF
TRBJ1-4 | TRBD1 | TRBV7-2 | CASSLGLTGGANEKLFF
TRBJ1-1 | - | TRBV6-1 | CASSGQDREGTEAFF
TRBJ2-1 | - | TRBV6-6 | CASSYSETSNEQFF
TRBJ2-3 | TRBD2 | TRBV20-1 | CSVRTSGTDTQYF
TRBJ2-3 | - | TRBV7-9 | CASSLVESSRYF
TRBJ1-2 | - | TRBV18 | CASSPLGDGYTF
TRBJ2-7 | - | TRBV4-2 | CASSHNRDGEQYF
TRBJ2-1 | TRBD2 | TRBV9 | CASSTDSGSLQFF
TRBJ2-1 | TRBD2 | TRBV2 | CATIRDRGTSGSGQQFF
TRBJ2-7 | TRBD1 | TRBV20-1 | CSASKGQNYEQYF
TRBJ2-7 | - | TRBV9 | CASSADPGESYEQYF
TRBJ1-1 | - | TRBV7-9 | CASSFLPEAFF
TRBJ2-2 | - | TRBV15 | CATSRERQGQIGELFF
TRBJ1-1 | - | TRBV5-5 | CASSLVHMGMNTEAFF
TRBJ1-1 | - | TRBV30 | CAWSVGIRQVSEAFF
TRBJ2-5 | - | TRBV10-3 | CAISKDTGQETQYF
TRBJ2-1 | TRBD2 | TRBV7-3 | CASSLRGSGVNEQFF
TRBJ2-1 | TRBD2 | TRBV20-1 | CSARATGLAREQFF
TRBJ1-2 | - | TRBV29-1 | CSVNPGTYGYTF
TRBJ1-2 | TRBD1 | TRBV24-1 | CATSDWTGDYGYTF
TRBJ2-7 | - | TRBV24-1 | CATSDPGVRNEQYF
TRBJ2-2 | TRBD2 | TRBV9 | CASSHNRAAGGTGELFF